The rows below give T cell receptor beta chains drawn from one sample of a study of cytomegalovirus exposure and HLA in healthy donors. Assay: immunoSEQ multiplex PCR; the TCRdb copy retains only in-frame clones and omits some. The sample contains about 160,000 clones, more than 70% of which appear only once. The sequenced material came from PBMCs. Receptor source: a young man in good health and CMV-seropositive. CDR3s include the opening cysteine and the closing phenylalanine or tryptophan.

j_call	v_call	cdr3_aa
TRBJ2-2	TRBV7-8	CASSADRGNTGELFF
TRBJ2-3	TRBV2	CASSGLAGWGTDTQYF
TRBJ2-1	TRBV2	CASSEAASGGGEQFF
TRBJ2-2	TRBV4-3	CASSQVEGAGELFF
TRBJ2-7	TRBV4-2	CASSPSGSTYEQYF
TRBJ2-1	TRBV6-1	CASSEAFRGPYEQFF
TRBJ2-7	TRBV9	CASSPSGTSGDEQYF
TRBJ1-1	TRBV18	CASSPREGTNTEAFF
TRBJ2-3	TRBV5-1	CASSSQGPSTDTQYF
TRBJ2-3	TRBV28	CASSALPGLLLSSTDTQYF
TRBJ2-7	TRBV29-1	CSVEEDSYEQYF
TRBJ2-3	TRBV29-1	CSVARALAGVVDTQYF
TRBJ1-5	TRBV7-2	CASSRQVGNQPQHF
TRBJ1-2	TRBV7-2	CASSLAGLTNYGYTF
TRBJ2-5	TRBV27	CASSPSVAGGLETQYF
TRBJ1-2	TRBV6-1	CASSEAGTGYGYTF
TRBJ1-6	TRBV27	CASSLGWGQGRSPLHF
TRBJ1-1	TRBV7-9	CASSIILTEAFF
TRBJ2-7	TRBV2	CASRDFSYEQYF
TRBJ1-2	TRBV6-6	CASSRSGQGGGYTF
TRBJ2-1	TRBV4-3	CASSQDLSTSGGAGFF